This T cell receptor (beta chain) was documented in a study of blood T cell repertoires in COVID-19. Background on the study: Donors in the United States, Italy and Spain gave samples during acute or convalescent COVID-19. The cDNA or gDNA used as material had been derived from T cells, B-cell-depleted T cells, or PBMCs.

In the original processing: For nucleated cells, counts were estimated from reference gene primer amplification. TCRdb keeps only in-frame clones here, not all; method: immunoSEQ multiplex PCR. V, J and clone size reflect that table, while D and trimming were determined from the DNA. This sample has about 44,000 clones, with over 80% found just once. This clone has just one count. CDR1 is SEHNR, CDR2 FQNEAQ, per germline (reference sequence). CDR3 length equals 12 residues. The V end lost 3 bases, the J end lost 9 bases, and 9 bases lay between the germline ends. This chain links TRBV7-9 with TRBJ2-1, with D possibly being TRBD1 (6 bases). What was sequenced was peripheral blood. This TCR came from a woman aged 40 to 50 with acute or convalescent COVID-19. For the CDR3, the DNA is TGTGCCAGCAGCTTTACAGGGAGTGAGCAGTTCTTC. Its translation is CASSFTGSEQFF.